The entry below gives a single T cell receptor beta chain sequence along with its context. Its specificity is unknown. Sequenced by immunoSEQ multiplex PCR; TCRdb stores in-frame clones only, minus some. The sample has about 110,000 clones, nearly 90% seen once. CDR1 MDHEN and CDR2 SYDVKM come from the germline V gene. V lost 3 bases and J 2 bases, leaving 16 bases between the germline ends. The CDR3 extends over 16 amino acids. This entry is derived from a study of Tregs in tolerant kidney transplant recipients. Turning to the study itself: Mixed chimerism was transient after nonmyeloablative marrow transplants from related graft donors. Overall study results and limits: Validation in larger populations is needed because few patients were studied.

The V gene is TRBV28, the J gene TRBJ1-2, with D possibly TRBD1 on 5 matching bases. The sample in question was CD4+ T cells from blood, obtained before the transplant. The sequence was collected from a human donor who received a combined kidney and bone marrow transplant. This CDR3 reads CASSFLAWGGNYGYTF. CDR3 bases: TGTGCCAGCAGTTTCCTCGCCTGGGGCGGAAACTATGGCTACACCTTC.